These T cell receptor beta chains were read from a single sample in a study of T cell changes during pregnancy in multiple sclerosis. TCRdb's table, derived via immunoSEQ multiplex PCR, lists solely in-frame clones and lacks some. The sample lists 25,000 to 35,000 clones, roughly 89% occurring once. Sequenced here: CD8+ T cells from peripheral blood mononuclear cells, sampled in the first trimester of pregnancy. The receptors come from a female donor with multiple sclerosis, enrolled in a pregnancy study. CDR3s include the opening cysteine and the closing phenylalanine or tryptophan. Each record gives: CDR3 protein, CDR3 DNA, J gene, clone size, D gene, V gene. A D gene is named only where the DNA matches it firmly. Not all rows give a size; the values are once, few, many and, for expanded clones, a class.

cdr3_aa: CASSDAGGGDTQYF; cdr3_nt: TGTGCCAGCAGTGATGCGGGAGGGGGAGATACGCAGTATTTT; j_call: TRBJ2-3; clone_size: NA; d_call: TRBD2; v_call: TRBV6-4
cdr3_aa: CASSLVRGGGELFF; cdr3_nt: TGTGCCAGCAGCTTAGTTAGGGGCGGCGGGGAGCTGTTTTTT; j_call: TRBJ2-2; clone_size: once; d_call: NA; v_call: TRBV7-9
cdr3_aa: CASSQGLAGVNTGELFF; cdr3_nt: TGCGCCAGCAGCCAGGGACTAGCGGGAGTGAACACCGGGGAGCTGTTTTTT; j_call: TRBJ2-2; clone_size: NA; d_call: TRBD2; v_call: TRBV4-3
cdr3_aa: CASSQEWGVEGVYEQYF; cdr3_nt: TGCGCCAGCAGCCAAGAATGGGGGGTGGAGGGAGTATACGAGCAGTACTTC; j_call: TRBJ2-7; clone_size: NA; d_call: NA; v_call: TRBV4-3
cdr3_aa: CASSLSSREVGYEQYF; cdr3_nt: TGTGCCAGCAGCTTGTCTAGCCGGGAGGTGGGCTACGAGCAGTACTTC; j_call: TRBJ2-7; clone_size: NA; d_call: TRBD2; v_call: TRBV5-6
cdr3_aa: CASSLGSGSSYNEQFF; cdr3_nt: TGCGCCAGCAGCTTGGGGAGCGGGAGCTCCTACAATGAGCAGTTCTTC; j_call: TRBJ2-1; clone_size: NA; d_call: TRBD2; v_call: TRBV5-1
cdr3_aa: CASSVKREVDIQYF; cdr3_nt: TGTGCCAGCAGTGTTAAGCGGGAGGTGGACATTCAGTACTTC; j_call: TRBJ2-4; clone_size: NA; d_call: TRBD2; v_call: TRBV6-1
cdr3_aa: CASRELSNQPQHF; cdr3_nt: TGTGCCAGTCGCGAGCTTAGCAATCAGCCCCAGCATTTT; j_call: TRBJ1-5; clone_size: NA; d_call: NA; v_call: TRBV19
cdr3_aa: CASSFTGEEGYTF; cdr3_nt: TGCGCCAGCAGCTTTACGGGAGAGGAGGGCTACACCTTC; j_call: TRBJ1-2; clone_size: NA; d_call: NA; v_call: TRBV5-1
cdr3_aa: CASSARDSRLQTQYF; cdr3_nt: TGTGCCAGCAGCGCCCGGGACAGCCGTCTCCAGACCCAGTACTTC; j_call: TRBJ2-5; clone_size: NA; d_call: TRBD1; v_call: TRBV6-1
cdr3_aa: CASSQRDSYTF; cdr3_nt: TGTGCCAGCAGCCAACGGGACAGCTACACCTTC; j_call: TRBJ1-2; clone_size: NA; d_call: NA; v_call: TRBV5-5
cdr3_aa: CASSEALEGNTEAFF; cdr3_nt: TGTGCCAGCAGTGAAGCGCTTGAGGGCAACACTGAAGCTTTCTTT; j_call: TRBJ1-1; clone_size: NA; d_call: NA; v_call: TRBV6-1
cdr3_aa: CATSPYTGWRRKGPDTQYF; cdr3_nt: TGTGCCACCAGCCCCTATACAGGCTGGCGGCGGAAAGGACCAGATACGCAGTATTTT; j_call: TRBJ2-3; clone_size: NA; d_call: NA; v_call: TRBV15
cdr3_aa: CASSLDPGVATDTQYF; cdr3_nt: TGTGCCAGCAGCTTAGATCCGGGAGTGGCGACAGATACGCAGTATTTT; j_call: TRBJ2-3; clone_size: NA; d_call: NA; v_call: TRBV7-9
cdr3_aa: CASAAGGTWEQFF; cdr3_nt: TGTGCCAGCGCGGCGGGAGGGACCTGGGAGCAGTTCTTC; j_call: TRBJ2-1; clone_size: NA; d_call: TRBD2; v_call: TRBV9
cdr3_aa: CASSQGHQSSYEQYF; cdr3_nt: TGCGCCAGCAGCCAAGGACATCAGAGCTCCTACGAGCAGTACTTC; j_call: TRBJ2-7; clone_size: once; d_call: NA; v_call: TRBV4-3
cdr3_aa: CASSYYEGEGYEQYF; cdr3_nt: TGTGCCAGCAGTTACTACGAGGGAGAAGGCTACGAGCAGTACTTC; j_call: TRBJ2-7; clone_size: once; d_call: NA; v_call: TRBV6-5
cdr3_aa: CASSLGSGMHTQYF; cdr3_nt: TGTGCCAGCAGCTTAGGGTCAGGGATGCATACGCAGTATTTT; j_call: TRBJ2-3; clone_size: NA; d_call: NA; v_call: TRBV11-3
cdr3_aa: CASSELTEDPLNTEAFF; cdr3_nt: TGTGCCAGCAGTGAATTGACTGAAGATCCCTTGAACACTGAAGCTTTCTTT; j_call: TRBJ1-1; clone_size: NA; d_call: NA; v_call: TRBV25-1
cdr3_aa: CASSFLGGSYNEQFF; cdr3_nt: TGTGCCAGCAGCTTTTTGGGGGGCTCCTACAATGAGCAGTTCTTC; j_call: TRBJ2-1; clone_size: NA; d_call: NA; v_call: TRBV11-2
cdr3_aa: CASSSTGQGNRDTEAFF; cdr3_nt: TGCGCCAGCAGCTCGACCGGGCAGGGGAACCGAGACACTGAAGCTTTCTTT; j_call: TRBJ1-1; clone_size: NA; d_call: NA; v_call: TRBV5-1
cdr3_aa: CAISERAGGPTGNEQFF; cdr3_nt: TGTGCCATCAGTGAGCGGGCGGGAGGACCCACGGGCAATGAGCAGTTCTTC; j_call: TRBJ2-1; clone_size: once; d_call: TRBD2; v_call: TRBV10-3
cdr3_aa: CASSKAFGTSGRNFNQETQYF; cdr3_nt: TGTGCCAGCAGCAAAGCATTCGGTACTAGCGGGAGGAATTTTAATCAAGAGACCCAGTACTTC; j_call: TRBJ2-5; clone_size: NA; d_call: NA; v_call: TRBV21-1
cdr3_aa: CASSLTSGRSSYEQYF; cdr3_nt: TGTGCCAGCAGCTTAACTAGCGGGAGGAGCTCCTACGAGCAGTACTTC; j_call: TRBJ2-7; clone_size: NA; d_call: TRBD2; v_call: TRBV7-2
cdr3_aa: CASTSQGAYNEQFF; cdr3_nt: TGTGCCAGCACCTCACAGGGGGCCTACAATGAGCAGTTCTTC; j_call: TRBJ2-1; clone_size: NA; d_call: TRBD1; v_call: TRBV27
cdr3_aa: CASSLEASGLTPNEQFF; cdr3_nt: TGTGCCAGCAGCTTGGAGGCTAGCGGCCTAACACCCAATGAGCAGTTCTTC; j_call: TRBJ2-1; clone_size: NA; d_call: TRBD2; v_call: TRBV5-4
cdr3_aa: CASSFYSNLLSKETQYF; cdr3_nt: TGTGCCAGCAGTTTTTATAGCAACCTTCTCTCCAAAGAGACCCAGTACTTC; j_call: TRBJ2-5; clone_size: NA; d_call: NA; v_call: TRBV28
cdr3_aa: CASSSVGQGPEQYF; cdr3_nt: TGTGCCAGCAGCTCGGTAGGACAGGGCCCCGAGCAGTACTTC; j_call: TRBJ2-7; clone_size: NA; d_call: TRBD1; v_call: TRBV5-6
cdr3_aa: CASSLSGTSGRAAKNIQYF; cdr3_nt: TGTGCCAGCAGCCTGAGCGGGACTAGCGGGAGGGCGGCCAAAAACATTCAGTACTTC; j_call: TRBJ2-4; clone_size: NA; d_call: TRBD2; v_call: TRBV11-3
cdr3_aa: CASSFGGAFTEAFF; cdr3_nt: TGTGCCAGCAGCTTTGGGGGCGCGTTCACTGAAGCTTTCTTT; j_call: TRBJ1-1; clone_size: NA; d_call: NA; v_call: TRBV5-6
cdr3_aa: CASSASTGNTIYF; cdr3_nt: TGCGCCAGCAGCGCGTCGACTGGAAACACCATATATTTT; j_call: TRBJ1-3; clone_size: NA; d_call: NA; v_call: TRBV5-1
cdr3_aa: CASSRHGFSNQPQHF; cdr3_nt: TGTGCCAGCAGCCGACATGGATTTAGCAATCAGCCCCAGCATTTT; j_call: TRBJ1-5; clone_size: NA; d_call: NA; v_call: TRBV6-6
cdr3_aa: CASSFSGLATDEQYF; cdr3_nt: TGTGCCAGCAGCTTCTCGGGACTAGCGACAGACGAGCAGTACTTC; j_call: TRBJ2-7; clone_size: NA; d_call: TRBD2; v_call: TRBV13
cdr3_aa: CASSQGTGDDEQFF; cdr3_nt: TGCGCCAGCAGCCAAGGGACAGGGGATGATGAGCAGTTCTTC; j_call: TRBJ2-1; clone_size: NA; d_call: TRBD1; v_call: TRBV5-1
cdr3_aa: CASNAGRGYGYTF; cdr3_nt: TGTGCCAGTAACGCGGGCCGGGGCTATGGCTACACCTTC; j_call: TRBJ1-2; clone_size: NA; d_call: NA; v_call: TRBV19